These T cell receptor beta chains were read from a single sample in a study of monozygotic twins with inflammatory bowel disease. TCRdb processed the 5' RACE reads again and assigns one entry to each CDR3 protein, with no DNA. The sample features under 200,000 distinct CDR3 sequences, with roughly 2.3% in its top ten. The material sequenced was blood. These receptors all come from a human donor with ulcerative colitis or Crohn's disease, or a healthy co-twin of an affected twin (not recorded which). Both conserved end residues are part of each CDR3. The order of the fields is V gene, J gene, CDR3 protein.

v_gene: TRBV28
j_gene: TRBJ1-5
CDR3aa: CATWVNSNQPQHF

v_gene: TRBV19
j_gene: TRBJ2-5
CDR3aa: CARSGGMETQYF

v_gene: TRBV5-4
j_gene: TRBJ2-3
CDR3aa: CASSSLRKADTQYF

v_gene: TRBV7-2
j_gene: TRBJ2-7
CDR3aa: CASSPTSGPYEQYF

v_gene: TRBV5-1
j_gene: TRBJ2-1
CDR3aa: CASSPDRGQGNEQFF

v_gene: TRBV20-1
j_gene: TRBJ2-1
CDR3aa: CSVRTGADGDNEQFF

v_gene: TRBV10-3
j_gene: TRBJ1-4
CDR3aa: CAISESSNRGSREKLFF

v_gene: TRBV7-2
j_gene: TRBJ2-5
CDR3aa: CASSVDRGRVETQYF

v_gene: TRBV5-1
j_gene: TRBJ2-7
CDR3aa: CASSLKHRGPSSYEQYF

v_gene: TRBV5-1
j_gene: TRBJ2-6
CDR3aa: CASSQGTGYGANVLTF

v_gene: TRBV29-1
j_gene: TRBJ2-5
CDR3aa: CSVRVGGGETQYF

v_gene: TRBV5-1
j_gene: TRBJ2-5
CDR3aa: CASSPPLAAQETQYF

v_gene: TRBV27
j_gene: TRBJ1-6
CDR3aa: CASSLIRAGGERSPLHF

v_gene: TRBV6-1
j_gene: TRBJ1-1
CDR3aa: CASSSGGETEAFF

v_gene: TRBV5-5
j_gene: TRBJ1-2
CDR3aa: CASSLGTANNYGYTF

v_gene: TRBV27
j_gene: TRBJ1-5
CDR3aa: CASSFVGDQPQHF

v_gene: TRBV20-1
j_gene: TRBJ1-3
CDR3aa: CSARDRTGRYTIYF

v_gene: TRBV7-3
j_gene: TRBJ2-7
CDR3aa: CASSLMGQGGRYEQYF

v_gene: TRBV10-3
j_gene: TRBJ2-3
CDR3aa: CAIRATGSLRTDTQYF

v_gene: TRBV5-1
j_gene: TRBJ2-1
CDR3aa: CASSIGQNNEQFF